Presented here are 9 T cell receptor beta chains from one specimen sequenced in a study of blood T cell repertoires in COVID-19 (TCRdb year 2020). The protocol used for the library was the immunoSEQ multiplex PCR assay. This is the immuneACCESS table as TCRdb keeps it, with only in-frame sequences that have V and J called. A part of the clones is gone; compared with another copy, unresolved V genes explain less than half, and the rest is unexplained. This sample has some 120,000 clones in its table, and more than 75% of those were observed once. Jointly, the top ten make up 3.5% to 4.5% of the sample. The sequencing input was peripheral blood. The source is a woman aged 55-69 years with acute or convalescent COVID-19.

This chain uses TRBV2 with TRBJ1-1; the D is unclear. CDR3 length equals 13 residues. V was trimmed by 3 bases and J by 3 bases, leaving 8 bases between them. The germline V gene has CDR1 SNHLY and CDR2 FYNNEI. The chain's CDR3 is CASSDWRDTEAFF. DNA for the CDR3: TGTGCCAGCAGTGATTGGAGGGACACTGAAGCTTTCTTT. The variable domain in full, completed from reference TRBV2 and TRBJ1-1, reads EPEVTQTPSHQVTQMGQEVILRCVPISNHLYFYWYRQILGQKVEFLVSFYNNEISEKSEIFDDQFSVERPDGSNFTLKIRSTKLEDSAMYFCASSDWRDTEAFFGQGTRLTVV.

The V and J genes are TRBV2 and TRBJ1-1; perhaps TRBD1 as D (5 bases). The CDR3 contains 13 residues. CDR1 and CDR2 from the germline V gene are SNHLY and FYNNEI. Trimming took 8 bases from V and 4 from J, leaving 14 bases between them. This chain's CDR3 is CASRRDSSTEAFF. CDR3 coding DNA: TGTGCCAGCCGCCGAGACAGCAGCACTGAAGCTTTCTTT.

CDR3 coding DNA: TGTGCCAGCAGTTATGGGACAGTTATCTTCACTGAAGCTTTCTTT. This sequence encodes CASSYGTVIFTEAFF. The chain employs TRBV6-5 and TRBJ1-1; the match to TRBD1 covers 7 bases. The J segment lost 4 bases and the V segment lost 3 bases, leaving 8 bases of the junction unmatched. This CDR3 spans 15 amino acids. Germline V CDR1 and CDR2: MNHEY, SVGAGI.

The V and J genes are TRBV4-2 and TRBJ2-5; 10 bases map to TRBD2. The CDR3 extends over 15 amino acids. V was pared by 0 bases and J by 5 bases, with 3 bases of the junction left unmatched. Looked up from germline, CDR1 is LGHNA and CDR2 is YNFKEQ. CDR3 loop: CASSQDPGLAETQYF. The CDR3 DNA reads as TGTGCCAGCAGCCAAGATCCGGGACTAGCGGAGACCCAGTACTTC.

This chain joins TRBV5-1 and TRBJ1-1, with 7 bases lining up with TRBD1. Germline V gene data show CDR1 as SGHRS and CDR2 as YFSETQ. The CDR3 loop spans 14 amino acids. Trimming took 4 bases from V and 3 from J; bases not matched to a gene: 6. The CDR3 DNA sequence: TGCGCCAGCAGCGACAGGGAAGGAGACACTGAAGCTTTCTTT. This sequence encodes CASSDREGDTEAFF.

The chain employs TRBV7-2 and TRBJ2-5; TRBD2 matches 9 bases. V lost 1 base and J lost 5; bases outside the gene matches: 5. Germline V lookup: CDR1 SGHTA, CDR2 FQGNSA. The CDR3 covers 15 residues. The CDR3 sequence is CASSLEGLASETQYF. The CDR3 nucleotides are TGTGCCAGCAGCTTAGAGGGACTAGCAAGTGAGACCCAGTACTTC. Full variable domain (remainder filled in from reference TRBV7-2 and TRBJ2-5): GAGVSQSPSNKVTEKGKDVELRCDPISGHTALYWYRQSLGQGLEFLIYFQGNSAPDKSGLPSDRFSAERTGGSVSTLTIQRTQQEDSAVYLCASSLEGLASETQYFGPGTRLLVL.

About this clone: This is likely a read error, given that the CDR3 carries no conserved phenylalanine or tryptophan at its end. The chain combines TRBV7-3 with TRBJ1-2, with D tentatively TRBD1 (5 bases). This CDR3 has 13 amino acids. V was shortened by 5 bases and J by 0 bases, with 7 bases between the two germline ends. Germline loops: CDR1 SGHTA, CDR2 FQGTGA. The CDR3 region is CASSPTANYGYTL. The DNA of the CDR3 is TGTGCCAGCAGCCCGACAGCTAACTATGGCTACACCCTC.

The V call is TRBV14, the J call TRBJ2-7; 10 nucleotides align to TRBD2. CDR3 length equals 15 residues. The V gene end was trimmed by 2 bases and the J gene end by 4 bases; junction bases not matched to a gene: 5. Looked up from germline, CDR1 is SGHDN and CDR2 is FVKESK. CDR3 in DNA: TGTGCCAGCAGCCAATCCGGGACTAGCGCGTACGAGCAGTACTTC. Residues: CASSQSGTSAYEQYF.

The chain links TRBV2 to TRBJ2-7, with 12 bases that match TRBD1. Germline loops: CDR1 SNHLY, CDR2 FYNNEI. The junction had 10 bases not matched to a gene; V was cut back by 5 bases and J by 8 bases. CDR3 length equals 15 residues. The CDR3 here is CASSPSGTGGYKQYV. As DNA, the CDR3 is TGTGCCAGCAGTCCCTCCGGGACAGGGGGCTATAAGCAGTACGTC.